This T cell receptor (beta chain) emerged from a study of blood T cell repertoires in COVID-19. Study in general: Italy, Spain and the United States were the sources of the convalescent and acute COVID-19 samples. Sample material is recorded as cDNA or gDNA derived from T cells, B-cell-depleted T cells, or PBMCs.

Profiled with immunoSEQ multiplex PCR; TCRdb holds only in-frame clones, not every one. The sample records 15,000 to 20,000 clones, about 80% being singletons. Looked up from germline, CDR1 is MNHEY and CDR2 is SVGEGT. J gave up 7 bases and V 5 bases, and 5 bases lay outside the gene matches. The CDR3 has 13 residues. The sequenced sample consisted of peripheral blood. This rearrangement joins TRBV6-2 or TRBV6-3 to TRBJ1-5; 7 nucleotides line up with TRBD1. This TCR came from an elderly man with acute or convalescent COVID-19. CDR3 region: CASSIDRDQPQHF. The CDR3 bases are TGTGCCAGCAGTATTGACAGGGACCAGCCCCAGCATTTT.